One and the same sample provided the 32 T cell receptor beta chains below, sequenced in a study of human T cells and chemical hapten exposure. In TCRdb, the RACE reads were re-called with MiXCR into one record per CDR3 protein. The sample lists approximately 69,000 distinct CDR3 sequences; over 9% were seen once. Described time point: patch test 2, 6 weeks after DPC sensitization. Treatment reported: therapeutic diphenylcyclopropenone sensitization with weekly scalp DPC. The material sequenced was whole blood, taken in connection with sensitization to the hapten diphenylcyclopropenone (DPC). The origin of the receptors is a woman between 45 and 60 years old with alopecia areata. Some clones in this sample may be carry-over from other donors' samples.

This clonotype was counted a few times. The chain is built from TRBV18 and TRBJ2-1, with 8 bases aligning to TRBD2. Germline loops: CDR1 KGHSH, CDR2 LQKENI. The ends lost 0 bases at V and 6 bases at J; junction bases unmatched: 7. The length of the CDR3 is 16 residues. CDR3 in DNA: TGTGCCAGCTCACCACCTGGGACTAGGGGTAGCAATGAGCAGTTCTTC. Translation: CASSPPGTRGSNEQFF.

The genes are TRBV6-5 and TRBJ1-6; 9 bases match TRBD1. This CDR3 spans 16 amino acids. Trimming took 5 bases from V and 5 from J; bases not matched to a gene: 7. Germline CDR1 reads MNHEY; CDR2 reads SVGAGI. The chain's CDR3 is CASSPPDRGHNSPLHF. CDR3 sequence (DNA): TGTGCCAGCAGTCCTCCGGACAGGGGACATAATTCACCCCTCCACTTT.

This clonotype was seen many times. J is TRBJ1-4 and V is TRBV20-1; D possibly corresponds to TRBD1 (6 bases). V was cut by 3 bases and J by 7 bases, with 18 bases left in between. Germline V gene data show CDR1 as DFQATT and CDR2 as SNEGSKA (reference sequence). The CDR3 contains 15 residues. Here the CDR3 reads CSASVPKGESEKLFF. The CDR3 DNA follows: TGCAGTGCTAGTGTTCCCAAGGGGGAGTCTGAAAAACTGTTTTTT.

A note on this clonotype: This clone may be a read error of a much larger clone one base away. The V call is TRBV7-3, the J call TRBJ1-1, with D uncertain. Germline-derived CDR1 and CDR2 are SGHTA and FQGTGA. The CDR3 length is 13 residues. In nucleotides, the CDR3 is TGTGCCAGCAGCCTGATCCAGAACGCTGAAGCTTTCTTT. It yields the protein CASSLIQNAEAFF.

This clonotype occurred many times. J is TRBJ1-2 and V is TRBV6-5; no clear D gene. The ends were cut back, 6 bases at V and 8 bases at J, with 16 bases in the middle. This CDR3 comprises 13 residues. The germline V gene encodes CDR1 MNHEY and CDR2 SVGAGI. The DNA of the CDR3 is TGTGCCAGCAGGTCAGAGGGAGTCTGGGGCTACACCTTC. It is translated as CASRSEGVWGYTF.

This clonotype was counted at least ten times. V and J are TRBV4-2 and TRBJ2-1, with TRBD2 matching over 10 bases. The CDR3 has 16 amino acids. CDR1 and CDR2 (germline): LGHNA, YNFKEQ. The ends lost 2 bases at V and 7 bases at J; junction bases unmatched: 8. Written as DNA, the CDR3 is TGTGCCAGCAGCCAACGCCTAGCGGGAGTAATGAATGAGCAGTTCTTC. This encodes CASSQRLAGVMNEQFF.

This clonotype was seen repeatedly, ten times or more. Here the CDR3 reads CASSADSRAEAFF. The CDR3 bases are TGTGCCAGCAGTGCGGACAGTCGGGCTGAAGCTTTCTTT. The V and J genes are TRBV6-4 and TRBJ1-1; D is perhaps TRBD1 (6 bases). Trimming stripped 4 bases from V and 6 bases from J, with 12 bases between. From germline, CDR1 is MRHNA and CDR2 SNTAGT. The CDR3 has 13 amino acids.

This clonotype was picked up many times. J is TRBJ2-7 and V is TRBV20-1, with TRBD2 identical over 14 bases. The V and J ends lost 2 bases and 6 bases, in that order; junction bases with no gene match: 3. This CDR3 comprises 14 residues. Per germline, CDR1 DFQATT and CDR2 SNEGSKA (reference sequence). CDR3 DNA: TGCAGTGCTAGACCCGGACTAGCGGGAGGCGAGCAGTACTTC. Translation: CSARPGLAGGEQYF.

The chain links TRBV10-3 to TRBJ1-2; D remains ambiguous. The CDR3 has 11 amino acids. Trimming shortened V by 0 bases and J by 4 bases, and 0 bases separated the two germline ends. Germline values: CDR1 ENHRY, CDR2 SYGVKD. In DNA form, the CDR3 reads TGTGCCATCAGTGAGTCCTATGGCTACACCTTC. This gives the protein CAISESYGYTF.

This chain links TRBV12-3 or TRBV12-4 with TRBJ1-5, with D maybe TRBD1 (5 bases). This CDR3 comprises 15 residues. V gave up 5 bases and J gave up 4 bases, with 15 bases separating them. The CDR3 reads CASSKTSGWNQPQHF. CDR3 nucleotides: TGTGCCAGCAGTAAGACCTCAGGGTGGAATCAGCCCCAGCATTTT.

This clonotype was observed at least ten times. The rearrangement links TRBV20-1 to TRBJ2-5; D gene ambiguous. Trimming shortened V by 5 bases and J by 4 bases, and 11 bases separated the two germline ends. CDR1 is DFQATT and CDR2 is SNEGSKA in the germline V gene (reference sequence). CDR3 length equals 12 residues. The CDR3 DNA reads TGCAGTGCTTTGGCTGGAGCAGAGACCCAGTACTTC. This sequence encodes CSALAGAETQYF.

This CDR3 reads CAAQGAREKLFF. CDR3 sequence (DNA): TGTGCCGCTCAGGGGGCGCGTGAAAAACTGTTTTTT. V is TRBV30 and J is TRBJ1-4; 8 nucleotides line up with TRBD1. The CDR3 covers 12 residues. The germline V gene has CDR1 GTSNPN and CDR2 SVGIG (reference sequence). V was pared by 8 bases and J by 7 bases, with 6 bases of the junction left unmatched. Looking up the rest from reference TRBV30 and TRBJ1-4 gives the full variable domain: SQTIHQWPATLVQPVGSPLSLECTVEGTSNPNLYWYRQAAGRGLQLLFYSVGIGQISSEVPQNLSASRPQDRQFILSSKKLLLSDSGFYLCAAQGAREKLFFGSGTQLSVL.

This clonotype was seen repeatedly, ten times or more. The chain uses TRBV7-2 and TRBJ2-1; TRBD2 is a possible D gene (6 bases). V was shortened by 1 base and J by 9 bases, with 16 bases between the two germline ends. This CDR3 is built from 15 residues. Per the germline V gene, CDR1 is SGHTA and CDR2 is FQGNSA. The CDR3 spells CASSLGSRGTFEQFF. The CDR3 DNA follows: TGTGCCAGCAGCTTAGGCAGTCGGGGGACTTTTGAGCAGTTCTTC.

The chain combines TRBV10-1 with TRBJ2-7, with D uncertain. The CDR3 contains 10 residues. Germline CDR1 and CDR2: WNHNN and SYGVQD (reference sequence). Trimming removed 9 bases at V and 3 bases at J, with 6 bases between. The CDR3 sequence: CARGIYEQYF. DNA for the CDR3: TGCGCCAGGGGGATCTACGAGCAGTACTTC.

In this sample, this clonotype turned up many times. The chain combines TRBV2 with TRBJ2-5; D is undetermined. The CDR3 runs to 15 residues. V shed 3 bases and J shed 7 bases, with 18 bases lying between them. Germline-derived CDR1 and CDR2 are SNHLY and FYNNEI. CDR3 amino acids: CASSDGLPITGTQYF. Here the CDR3 DNA reads TGTGCCAGCAGTGATGGTTTACCAATAACGGGGACCCAGTACTTC. The full variable domain, rest sourced from reference TRBV2 and TRBJ2-5, is EPEVTQTPSHQVTQMGQEVILRCVPISNHLYFYWYRQILGQKVEFLVSFYNNEISEKSEIFDDQFSVERPDGSNFTLKIRSTKLEDSAMYFCASSDGLPITGTQYFGPGTRLLVL.

This chain links TRBV6-2 or TRBV6-3 with TRBJ2-1; 8 bases match TRBD2. The trim removed 6 bases at V and 0 bases at J, leaving 4 bases unmatched. The CDR3 length is 15 residues. Germline CDR1 MNHEY, CDR2 SVGEGT. In DNA form, the CDR3 reads TGTGCCAGCAGGGATAGCGGGGTCTCCTACAATGAGCAGTTCTTC. Translation gives CASRDSGVSYNEQFF.

This sequence joins TRBV20-1 and TRBJ2-2; tentative D call: TRBD2 (5 bases). This CDR3 spans 14 amino acids. V was pared by 4 bases and J by 6 bases, with 15 bases between. Germline lookup yields CDR1 DFQATT and CDR2 SNEGSKA (reference sequence). CDR3 amino acids: CSATKRSGPGELFF. In DNA form, the CDR3 reads TGCAGTGCTACCAAGCGGAGCGGTCCCGGGGAGCTGTTTTTT.

This clonotype was observed a handful of times. V usage is TRBV7-6 and J usage is TRBJ2-7, with 8 bases aligning to TRBD2. CDR3 length: 12 residues. V shed 9 bases, J shed 6 bases, and the junction held 7 bases outside the gene matches. Per the germline V gene, CDR1 is SGHVS and CDR2 is FNYEAQ. The CDR3 loop is CARPSGSGEQYF. The CDR3 DNA reads TGTGCCAGACCGAGCGGGAGTGGCGAGCAGTACTTC.

In its sample, this clonotype was seen a few times. The chain carries TRBV10-3 and TRBJ2-5; 10 positions agree with TRBD2. The CDR3 totals 14 residues. Germline CDR1 ENHRY, CDR2 SYGVKD. Trimming took 8 bases from V and 4 from J; bases not matched to a gene: 7. CDR3 coding DNA: TGTGCCATCGCCCTAGCGGGAGATGGAGAGACCCAGTACTTC. It encodes CAIALAGDGETQYF.

The chain joins TRBV7-9 to TRBJ2-1; 15 nucleotides match TRBD2. V shed 0 bases and J 4 bases; nucleotides not matched to a gene: 7. This CDR3 is built from 19 residues. The germline gives CDR1 SEHNR, CDR2 FQNEAQ (reference sequence). CDR3 sequence (DNA): TGTGCCAGCAGCTTAGCTGCGGGACTAGCGGGAGGAATTTACAATGAGCAGTTCTTC. Amino acids: CASSLAAGLAGGIYNEQFF.

There are many counts of this clonotype. The chain joins TRBV7-9 to TRBJ1-6; D is possibly TRBD1 (5 bases). V was clipped by 7 bases and J by 10 bases, with 17 bases between them. Germline CDR1 is SEHNR and CDR2 is FQNEAQ (reference sequence). The CDR3 covers 14 residues. CDR3 protein: CASTYGGLGSPLHF. CDR3 in DNA: TGTGCCAGCACCTACGGGGGATTAGGGTCACCCCTCCACTTT. The full variable domain, completed using reference TRBV7-9 and TRBJ1-6, is DTGVSQNPRHKITKRGQNVTFRCDPISEHNRLYWYRQTLGQGPEFLTYFQNEAQLEKSRLLSDRFSAERPKGSFSTLEIQRTEQGDSAMYLCASTYGGLGSPLHFGNGTRLTVT.

The rearrangement joins TRBV29-1 to TRBJ2-2; 7 nucleotides align to TRBD1. The CDR3 is 14 residues long. Germline lookup yields CDR1 SQVTM and CDR2 ANQGSEA. Trimming took 7 bases from V and 0 from J; bases not matched to a gene: 5. CDR3 coding DNA: TGCAGCGCTACAGGGGACCCGAACACCGGGGAGCTGTTTTTT. Translation gives CSATGDPNTGELFF.

This clonotype was observed many times. This chain uses TRBV6-5 with TRBJ2-3; D is undetermined. Trimming took off 2 bases at V and 1 base at J, with 10 bases between the two ends. From germline, CDR1 is MNHEY and CDR2 SVGAGI. The CDR3 is 15 residues long. CDR3 sequence reads: CASSYPRGGTDTQYF. DNA for the CDR3: TGTGCCAGCAGTTACCCCCGTGGCGGCACAGATACGCAGTATTTT.

This clonotype was detected a few times. The V call is TRBV7-6, the J call TRBJ2-7, with 7 bases fitting TRBD2. CDR3 size: 13 residues. J lost 6 bases, V lost 1 base, and 3 bases had no gene match. Germline CDR1 and CDR2: SGHVS and FNYEAQ. The CDR3 nucleotides are TGTGCCAGCAGCTTAGGGCGGGAGAGCGAGCAGTACTTC. Encoded protein: CASSLGRESEQYF.

In this sample, this clonotype is medium-sized (0.01 to 0.1%). This chain connects TRBV5-1 to TRBJ2-7, with 11 positions matching TRBD2. Looked up from germline, CDR1 is SGHRS and CDR2 is YFSETQ. With 0 bases clipped from V and 3 bases from J, the junction kept 5 bases outside the gene matches. The CDR3 sequence is 16 residues long. CDR3 DNA: TGCGCCAGCAGCTTGGCAGGGACTAGCGGATACTACGAGCAGTACTTC. Amino acids: CASSLAGTSGYYEQYF.

This clonotype has more than one count but fewer than ten. The junction differs from germline at one of its ends, possibly a read error. V and J are TRBV29-1 and TRBJ2-2; D not certain. The CDR3 is made up of 12 amino acids. Germline CDR1 and CDR2: SQVTM and ANQGSEA. CDR3 DNA sequence: TGCAGCGCTGAAGGGTACACCGGGGAGCTGTTTTTT. Its translation is CSAEGYTGELFF.

The J gene is TRBJ2-7, the V gene TRBV2; D is undetermined. The V gene lost 6 bases and the J gene lost 2 bases, with 8 bases spanning the gap. Germline V CDR1 and CDR2: SNHLY, FYNNEI. The CDR3 runs 12 residues. The CDR3 DNA reads TGTGCCAGCAGATCCGATGCCTACGAGCAGTACTTC. This sequence encodes CASRSDAYEQYF. The complete variable domain, with remaining parts taken from reference TRBV2 and TRBJ2-7, reads EPEVTQTPSHQVTQMGQEVILRCVPISNHLYFYWYRQILGQKVEFLVSFYNNEISEKSEIFDDQFSVERPDGSNFTLKIRSTKLEDSAMYFCASRSDAYEQYFGPGTRLTVT.

A note on this clonotype: Given a much more abundant clone one base away, this may be a read error. This sequence joins TRBV6-5 and TRBJ2-7; D gene ambiguous. CDR1 MNHEY and CDR2 SVGAGI come from the germline V gene. CDR3 length equals 10 residues. In DNA, the CDR3 is TGTGTCAGCAGTTTGGTCGAGCAGTACTTC. Translating gives CVSSLVEQYF.

V and J are TRBV9 and TRBJ2-3, with D uncertain. Per germline, CDR1 SGDLS and CDR2 YYNGEE. Between the trimmed V and J ends, which lost 0 bases and 1 base, there was a span of 9 bases. The CDR3 has 15 amino acids. The CDR3 DNA sequence: TGTGCCAGCAGCGTAGGAGTCTTGCGCACAGATACGCAGTATTTT. This sequence encodes CASSVGVLRTDTQYF. Full variable domain (rest looked up from reference TRBV9 and TRBJ2-3): DSGVTQTPKHLITATGQRVTLRCSPRSGDLSVYWYQQSLDQGLQFLIQYYNGEERAKGNILERFSAQQFPDLHSELNLSSLELGDSALYFCASSVGVLRTDTQYFGPGTRLTVL.

At least ten counts were recorded for this clonotype. V and J are TRBV5-4 and TRBJ1-1; 8 nucleotides align to TRBD1. CDR1 is SGHNT, CDR2 YYREEE, per germline (reference sequence). The trim removed 6 bases at V and 4 bases at J, leaving 11 bases unmatched. The CDR3 totals 15 residues. This chain's CDR3 is CASTVRTGTGTEAFF. The CDR3 region has the DNA TGTGCCAGCACCGTCCGGACAGGGACTGGCACTGAAGCTTTCTTT.

The table lists this clonotype with a few counts. The chain recombines TRBV7-9 with TRBJ2-3, with 9 bases fitting TRBD1. CDR1 and CDR2 (germline): SEHNR, FQNEAQ (reference sequence). The V and J ends lost 8 bases and 2 bases, in that order; junction bases with no gene match: 8. There are 15 residues in the CDR3. The CDR3 coding sequence is TGTGCCAGCGCCAGGACAGGGGCGAACACAGATACGCAGTATTTT. Translated: CASARTGANTDTQYF.

This clonotype was seen at least ten times. The chain joins TRBV5-1 to TRBJ2-1; 10 bases map to TRBD2. Trimming at V came to 0 bases and at J to 15 bases, leaving 12 bases not matched to a gene. CDR1 and CDR2 (germline): SGHRS, YFSETQ. The CDR3 spans 15 residues. In DNA form, the CDR3 reads TGCGCCAGCAGCTTGGGATCCGGGACTAGCGCATTGCCGTTCTTC. It translates to CASSLGSGTSALPFF.